A selection of T cell receptor beta chains follows, all from one sample in a study of blood T cell repertoires in COVID-19. Some clones are missing from TCRdb's copy, which holds only in-frame ones; the method was immunoSEQ multiplex PCR. The sample has more than 250,000 clones, over 75% seen once; the top ten hold 1%. Sequencing was carried out using peripheral blood. These receptors were collected from a man between 50 and 59 years old with active or convalescent COVID-19. Each CDR3 is given with its conserved first and last residue. Fields, in order: CDR3 length, clone size, V gene, D gene, J gene, CDR3 protein, CDR3 DNA. D genes are given only for firm matches. Some rows mark clone size as missing; the rest say once, few, many or name a class of expanded clone.

len: 12
abundance: .
v_gene: TRBV30
d_gene: .
j_gene: TRBJ1-1
CDR3aa: CAAGRGDTEAFF
CDR3nt: TGTGCCGCAGGCAGGGGCGACACTGAAGCTTTCTTT

len: 16
abundance: .
v_gene: TRBV19
d_gene: .
j_gene: TRBJ2-2
CDR3aa: CASISDLGGNTGELFF
CDR3nt: TGTGCCAGTATAAGTGACTTAGGAGGGAACACCGGGGAGCTGTTTTTT

len: 14
abundance: .
v_gene: TRBV11-2
d_gene: .
j_gene: TRBJ1-1
CDR3aa: CASSLVEGGTEAFF
CDR3nt: TGTGCCAGCAGCTTAGTGGAGGGTGGGACTGAAGCTTTCTTT

len: 13
abundance: .
v_gene: TRBV11-1
d_gene: TRBD1
j_gene: TRBJ1-1
CDR3aa: CASSTNRGRKAFF
CDR3nt: TGTGCCAGCAGCACGAACAGGGGGAGAAAAGCTTTCTTT

len: 16
abundance: .
v_gene: TRBV4-1
d_gene: TRBD1
j_gene: TRBJ2-5
CDR3aa: CASSQSGTGSWETQYF
CDR3nt: TGCGCCAGCAGCCAGTCCGGGACAGGGTCTTGGGAGACCCAGTACTTC

len: 14
abundance: .
v_gene: TRBV9
d_gene: .
j_gene: TRBJ2-2
CDR3aa: CASSVDSYTGELFF
CDR3nt: TGTGCCAGCAGCGTAGACAGCTACACCGGGGAGCTGTTTTTT

len: 15
abundance: .
v_gene: TRBV7-8
d_gene: TRBD1
j_gene: TRBJ1-2
CDR3aa: CASRPGTGGWYGYTF
CDR3nt: TGTGCCAGCAGGCCCGGGACAGGGGGCTGGTATGGCTACACCTTC

len: 13
abundance: .
v_gene: TRBV12-3/TRBV12-4
d_gene: .
j_gene: TRBJ1-1
CDR3aa: CASSSGQRTEAFF
CDR3nt: TGTGCCAGCAGTTCCGGGCAGCGGACTGAAGCTTTCTTT

len: 15
abundance: .
v_gene: TRBV2
d_gene: .
j_gene: TRBJ1-3
CDR3aa: CASSAVQGTGNTIYF
CDR3nt: TGTGCCAGCAGTGCTGTGCAGGGGACTGGAAACACCATATATTTT

len: 16
abundance: .
v_gene: TRBV27
d_gene: .
j_gene: TRBJ1-3
CDR3aa: CASSLREAFTGNTIYF
CDR3nt: TGTGCCAGCAGTTTGAGGGAAGCTTTCACTGGAAACACCATATATTTT

len: 17
abundance: .
v_gene: TRBV4-2
d_gene: TRBD2
j_gene: TRBJ2-5
CDR3aa: CASSQADWAGGLKTQYF
CDR3nt: TGTGCCAGCAGCCAAGCTGACTGGGCGGGGGGGCTTAAGACCCAGTACTTC

len: 15
abundance: .
v_gene: TRBV6-6
d_gene: TRBD1
j_gene: TRBJ1-5
CDR3aa: CASSKGQDSNQPQHF
CDR3nt: TGTGCCAGCTCAAAAGGACAGGATAGCAATCAGCCCCAGCATTTT

len: 14
abundance: .
v_gene: TRBV30
d_gene: .
j_gene: TRBJ1-1
CDR3aa: CAWSVIWRATEAFF
CDR3nt: TGTGCCTGGAGTGTAATTTGGCGGGCCACTGAAGCTTTCTTT

len: 15
abundance: .
v_gene: TRBV19
d_gene: .
j_gene: TRBJ1-3
CDR3aa: CASSTVGASGNTIYF
CDR3nt: TGTGCCAGTAGTACGGTGGGAGCCTCTGGAAACACCATATATTTT

len: 14
abundance: once
v_gene: TRBV7-2
d_gene: .
j_gene: TRBJ2-7
CDR3aa: CASSLGGGAVEQYF
CDR3nt: TGTGCCAGCAGCTTAGGAGGGGGGGCCGTCGAGCAGTACTTC

len: 14
abundance: .
v_gene: TRBV4-3
d_gene: TRBD1
j_gene: TRBJ1-1
CDR3aa: CASSPGQVNTEAFF
CDR3nt: TGCGCCAGCAGCCCGGGACAGGTGAACACTGAAGCTTTCTTT

len: 15
abundance: .
v_gene: TRBV11-2
d_gene: .
j_gene: TRBJ1-1
CDR3aa: CASSSFGQLNTEAFF
CDR3nt: TGTGCCAGCAGCTCTTTTGGACAGCTGAACACTGAAGCTTTCTTT

len: 16
abundance: .
v_gene: TRBV11-2
d_gene: TRBD1
j_gene: TRBJ1-6
CDR3aa: CASRLGQGRWDSPLHF
CDR3nt: TGTGCCAGCAGATTAGGACAGGGGAGATGGGATTCACCCCTCCACTTT

len: 13
abundance: .
v_gene: TRBV6-6
d_gene: .
j_gene: TRBJ2-1
CDR3aa: CASTLTGAAEQFF
CDR3nt: TGTGCCAGCACTCTTACTGGTGCGGCGGAGCAGTTCTTC

len: 11
abundance: .
v_gene: TRBV28
d_gene: .
j_gene: TRBJ2-1
CDR3aa: CASSSPREQFF
CDR3nt: TGTGCCAGCAGTTCTCCTCGTGAGCAGTTCTTC

len: 13
abundance: .
v_gene: TRBV18
d_gene: TRBD1
j_gene: TRBJ2-7
CDR3aa: CASQRDRGYEQYF
CDR3nt: TGTGCCAGTCAGCGCGACAGGGGCTACGAGCAGTACTTC

len: 16
abundance: .
v_gene: TRBV7-2
d_gene: TRBD2
j_gene: TRBJ2-5
CDR3aa: CASSKGLAGGRETQYF
CDR3nt: TGTGCCAGCAGCAAGGGACTAGCGGGGGGGCGGGAGACCCAGTACTTC

len: 15
abundance: once
v_gene: TRBV28
d_gene: TRBD1
j_gene: TRBJ1-5
CDR3aa: CASIFDRDGSQPQHF
CDR3nt: TGTGCCAGCATATTTGACAGGGACGGGAGTCAGCCCCAGCATTTT

len: 15
abundance: .
v_gene: TRBV30
d_gene: TRBD1
j_gene: TRBJ1-3
CDR3aa: CAWSRTGGSGNTIYF
CDR3nt: TGTGCCTGGAGTCGGACAGGGGGCTCTGGAAACACCATATATTTT

len: 16
abundance: .
v_gene: TRBV5-4
d_gene: TRBD2
j_gene: TRBJ2-7
CDR3aa: CASSLRLAGGLYEQYF
CDR3nt: TGTGCCAGCAGCTTGAGGCTAGCGGGGGGTCTCTACGAGCAGTACTTC

len: 15
abundance: .
v_gene: TRBV7-3
d_gene: TRBD2
j_gene: TRBJ2-5
CDR3aa: CASSLNGGAFETQYF
CDR3nt: TGTGCCAGCAGCTTAAACGGGGGGGCCTTTGAGACCCAGTACTTC

len: 13
abundance: .
v_gene: TRBV7-3
d_gene: TRBD2
j_gene: TRBJ2-5
CDR3aa: CASSTRGEETQYF
CDR3nt: TGTGCCAGCAGCACCCGGGGGGAAGAGACCCAGTACTTC

len: 11
abundance: .
v_gene: TRBV20-1
d_gene: .
j_gene: TRBJ1-2
CDR3aa: CSAPVADGYTF
CDR3nt: TGCAGTGCACCAGTCGCCGATGGCTACACCTTC

len: 18
abundance: .
v_gene: TRBV4-3
d_gene: TRBD1
j_gene: TRBJ2-7
CDR3aa: CASSQDLARDSFFYEQYF
CDR3nt: TGCGCCAGCAGCCAAGATTTGGCCCGGGACAGTTTCTTCTACGAGCAGTACTTC

len: 12
abundance: .
v_gene: TRBV30
d_gene: .
j_gene: TRBJ1-2
CDR3aa: CGAGRGRYGYTF
CDR3nt: TGTGGTGCCGGCCGAGGGAGGTATGGCTACACCTTC

len: 13
abundance: .
v_gene: TRBV18
d_gene: .
j_gene: TRBJ2-3
CDR3aa: CASSPGQTDTQYF
CDR3nt: TGTGCCAGCTCACCCGGACAGACAGATACGCAGTATTTT

len: 13
abundance: .
v_gene: TRBV19
d_gene: TRBD1
j_gene: TRBJ1-5
CDR3aa: CASGDSLNQPQHF
CDR3nt: TGTGCCAGTGGGGACAGTCTTAATCAGCCCCAGCATTTT

len: 16
abundance: .
v_gene: TRBV6-2/TRBV6-3
d_gene: TRBD1
j_gene: TRBJ1-1
CDR3aa: CASSLPPDRTPHEAFF
CDR3nt: TGTGCCAGCAGTCTACCACCGGACAGGACACCCCACGAGGCTTTCTTT

len: 16
abundance: .
v_gene: TRBV6-6
d_gene: .
j_gene: TRBJ2-2
CDR3aa: CAIPATMSANTGELFF
CDR3nt: TGTGCCATTCCGGCTACCATGAGCGCGAACACCGGGGAGCTGTTTTTT

len: 16
abundance: .
v_gene: TRBV9
d_gene: .
j_gene: TRBJ1-2
CDR3aa: CASSVAEGHRQDGYTF
CDR3nt: TGTGCCAGCAGCGTAGCGGAAGGACATCGGCAGGATGGCTACACCTTC

len: 13
abundance: .
v_gene: TRBV29-1
d_gene: .
j_gene: TRBJ2-3
CDR3aa: CSVRGFSTDTQYF
CDR3nt: TGCAGCGTTAGGGGGTTTAGCACAGATACGCAGTATTTT

len: 18
abundance: .
v_gene: TRBV3-1/TRBV3-2
d_gene: TRBD1
j_gene: TRBJ2-6
CDR3aa: CASSQVWDSLSGANVLTF
CDR3nt: TGTGCCAGCAGCCAAGTCTGGGACAGCCTCTCTGGGGCCAACGTCCTGACTTTC

len: 15
abundance: .
v_gene: TRBV28
d_gene: .
j_gene: TRBJ1-6
CDR3aa: CASSLSGRGNSPLHF
CDR3nt: TGTGCCAGCAGTTTATCTGGCCGGGGAAATTCACCCCTCCACTTT

len: 15
abundance: .
v_gene: TRBV12-5
d_gene: .
j_gene: TRBJ1-1
CDR3aa: CASALGGGRGTEAFF
CDR3nt: TGTGCTAGTGCCCTGGGGGGGGGACGGGGGACTGAAGCTTTCTTT

len: 17
abundance: .
v_gene: TRBV4-3
d_gene: TRBD2
j_gene: TRBJ2-3
CDR3aa: CASSQGGPGGHMDTQYF
CDR3nt: TGCGCCAGCAGCCAAGGGGGTCCGGGGGGGCATATGGATACGCAGTATTTT

len: 14
abundance: .
v_gene: TRBV3-1/TRBV3-2
d_gene: .
j_gene: TRBJ2-3
CDR3aa: CASSQVGIKDTQYF
CDR3nt: TGTGCCAGCAGCCAAGTCGGGATTAAGGATACGCAGTATTTT

len: 16
abundance: .
v_gene: TRBV6-6
d_gene: .
j_gene: TRBJ1-3
CDR3aa: CASGSRVGGRGNTIYF
CDR3nt: TGTGCCAGCGGATCCCGGGTCGGGGGGCGAGGAAACACCATATATTTT

len: 13
abundance: .
v_gene: TRBV12-5
d_gene: .
j_gene: TRBJ2-3
CDR3aa: CASGSPGSDTQYF
CDR3nt: TGTGCTAGTGGTTCCCCCGGGTCAGATACGCAGTATTTT

len: 14
abundance: .
v_gene: TRBV29-1
d_gene: TRBD1
j_gene: TRBJ1-4
CDR3aa: CSVGDGTGREKLFF
CDR3nt: TGCAGCGTGGGGGACGGGACAGGGCGTGAAAAACTGTTTTTT

len: 14
abundance: .
v_gene: TRBV29-1
d_gene: TRBD2
j_gene: TRBJ2-5
CDR3aa: CSVTSGRGLETQYF
CDR3nt: TGCAGCGTGACTAGCGGGAGAGGGTTGGAGACCCAGTACTTC

len: 13
abundance: .
v_gene: TRBV6-5
d_gene: .
j_gene: TRBJ2-5
CDR3aa: CATSLALQETQYF
CDR3nt: TGTGCCACCTCACTAGCTCTCCAAGAGACCCAGTACTTC